This T cell receptor (beta chain) was sequenced during a study of T cell repertoires in cytomegalovirus infection (dated by TCRdb to the late 2010s). A note on the overall study: Recently identified HLA-C-restricted CMV epitopes, whose presentation resists viral immunomodulation, were targeted by peptide stimulations together with well-studied HLA-B-restricted epitopes. Donor HLA type was relevant to the analysis, because carriage of CMV infection together with the matching HLA type was indicated by public TCR beta signatures. On the study overall, not on this receptor specifically: The ex vivo response was dominated by HLA-C-restricted CMV-specific TCR beta clonotypes, which also provided the single most frequent clonotype in two of eight donors. In both this cohort and an independent roughly 350-donor cohort, the cumulative frequency of public TCR beta family members distinguished carriers of CMV infection plus the relevant HLA type.

This specimen's treatment or condition label, interpreted: in vitro stimulation with specific CMV peptide epitopes to enrich CMV-specific T cells. Including the terminal cysteine and phenylalanine, the CDR3 comprises 11 residues. Of the read, only the CDR3 DNA is kept; its 33 bases are in frame from base 1. V is reduced by 7 bases and J by 3 bases, leaving a spacing of 5 bases between them. CDR1 and CDR2 are drawn from the germline V gene (reference sequence): SEHNR, FQNEAQ. TCRdb records Illumina HiSeq 1500 as the sequencer. TCRdb reran the public reads through fastp at Q25 and MiXCR, keeping productive beta chains. For every CDR3 protein sequence, its rows merge into one entry that carries the most common genes and DNA. The sample yields about 830,000 distinct CDR3 sequences; 30% to 35% were counted once. Jointly, the top ten make up roughly 12% of the sample. As to this clonotype: Its antigen remains unidentified. The input lacks base qualities; no much larger clone sits a single base away.

This TCR derives from a human donor in good health (CMV status not recorded). Some clones in this sample may be carry-over from other donors' samples. The chain was built from TRBV7-9 and TRBJ2-3; a confident D gene designation cannot be given. The material was cultured CD8+ T cells from PBMCs, obtained from culture after CMV antigen stimulation. In nucleotides, the sequence is TGTGCCAGCACCGTGACAGATACGCAGTATTTT. The translation is CASTVTDTQYF.